This T cell receptor beta chain emerged from a study of response to subunit inactivated influenza vaccine. Whole-study results and caveats: A suggestion made by the authors is that each seasonal influenza vaccination recruits few new T cells.

TCRdb reprocessed the RT-PCR reads via MiXCR and lists one record per CDR3 protein. Among under 800,000 distinct CDR3 sequences listed, approximately 15% were seen once. This clonotype was seen more than once but under ten times. No antigen is known for it. CDR1 and CDR2 (germline): SGDLS, YYNGEE. This CDR3 region has 11 residues. V lost 3 bases and J lost 12, with 7 bases in between. The clonotype originates from a man aged 45 to 65 who received an inactivated influenza vaccine. This chain joins TRBV9 and TRBJ2-6, with TRBD1 as a possible D gene (6 bases). Sequenced material: PBMCs from blood, taken 14 to 15 days before vaccination. CDR3 nucleotide sequence: TGTGCCAGCAGCGGGGGGCTCGTCCTGACTTTC. It yields the protein CASSGGLVLTF.